The 17 T cell receptor beta chains below were found in one sample sequenced in a study of T-cell reconstitution after alpha-beta-depleted transplantation in children. Preparing the TCRbeta library involved the use of unique molecular identifiers. TCRdb reprocessed the PCR reads via MiXCR and lists one record per CDR3 protein. The sample contains about 240,000 distinct CDR3 sequences, about 25% of which appear only once. The starting material was PBMCs, obtained before TCRalphabeta/CD19-depleted stem cell transplant. These receptors were collected from a girl aged 2 to 10 with Fanconi anemia, due to receive a stem cell transplant.

V and J are TRBV24-1 and TRBJ2-2, with 8 bases aligning to TRBD1. Per germline, CDR1 KGHDR and CDR2 SFDVKD. J was trimmed by 1 base and V by 6 bases; bases with no gene match: 6. This CDR3 comprises 16 residues. CDR3 coding DNA: TGTGCCACCAGTTTAACCGGGACAGGGAACACCGGGGAGCTGTTTTTT. Encoded protein: CATSLTGTGNTGELFF.

The sample holds many counts of this clonotype. The J gene is TRBJ2-7, the V gene TRBV20-1, with 8 nucleotides matching TRBD2. Germline CDR1 is DFQATT and CDR2 is SNEGSKA (reference sequence). The CDR3 is 13 residues long. V dropped 3 bases and J dropped 4; count of bases not matched to a gene: 5. CDR3 amino acids: CSARGLAGYEQYF. Written as DNA, the CDR3 is TGCAGTGCTAGGGGGTTAGCGGGGTACGAGCAGTACTTC.

The J gene is TRBJ2-2, the V gene TRBV29-1, with a possible D match to TRBD1 (6 bases). V was cut by 7 bases and J by 0 bases, with 18 bases left in between. The CDR3 has 16 residues. Germline lookup yields CDR1 SQVTM and CDR2 ANQGSEA. The CDR3 nucleotides are TGCAGCGCTACGCAGGGGTCAACCGCGAACACCGGGGAGCTGTTTTTT. It yields the protein CSATQGSTANTGELFF.

This clonotype was found many times. The chain couples TRBV10-3 to TRBJ2-2; the D gene is possibly TRBD2 (5 bases). The V end lost 6 bases, the J end lost 7 bases, and 12 bases lay between the germline ends. Germline lookup yields CDR1 ENHRY and CDR2 SYGVKD. The CDR3 covers 13 residues. The CDR3 nucleotides read TGTGCCATCAGCGAAACTAGTGGCGGGGAGCTGTTTTTT. Translating gives CAISETSGGELFF.

Ten or more counts support this clonotype. The chain is built from TRBV12-3 or TRBV12-4 and TRBJ2-7, with D possibly being TRBD2 (7 bases). The CDR3 runs to 16 residues. Trimming left V 6 bases short and J 2 bases short, with 20 bases between. The CDR3 nucleotides are TGTGCCAGCAGCCCAGTAGGGGGAGGGAGGGCCTACGAGCAGTACTTC. Translated: CASSPVGGGRAYEQYF.

Ten or more counts support this clonotype. This chain uses TRBV20-1 with TRBJ2-2; D is unresolved. Looked up from germline, CDR1 is DFQATT and CDR2 is SNEGSKA (reference sequence). The CDR3 length is 12 residues. V was clipped by 5 bases and J by 5 bases, with 9 bases between them. For the CDR3, the DNA is TGCAGTGCTCCGGACGGTACCGGGGAGCTGTTTTTT. Residues: CSAPDGTGELFF.

The chain is built from TRBV7-3 and TRBJ2-3; D remains ambiguous. This CDR3 spans 13 amino acids. The ends were cut back, 2 bases at V and 4 bases at J, with 7 bases in the middle. The germline V gene encodes CDR1 SGHTA and CDR2 FQGTGA. CDR3 amino acids: CASSLRFSDTQYF. The DNA of the CDR3 is TGTGCCAGCAGCTTACGGTTTTCAGATACGCAGTATTTT. Drawing the rest from reference TRBV7-3 and TRBJ2-3, the complete variable domain is GAGVSQTPSNKVTEKGKYVELRCDPISGHTALYWYRQSLGQGPEFLIYFQGTGAADDSGLPNDRFFAVRPEGSVSTLKIQRTERGDSAVYLCASSLRFSDTQYFGPGTRLTVL.

This clonotype occurred once. The CDR3, as DNA: TGCGCCAGCAGCCCGAACCCGCGGGGGCAAGAGACCCAGTACTTC. It specifies CASSPNPRGQETQYF. This rearrangement joins TRBV5-1 to TRBJ2-5, with TRBD2 matching over 7 bases. After removal of 4 bases from V and 2 bases from J, the junction contained 8 bases not matched to a gene. The CDR3 extends over 15 amino acids. CDR1 and CDR2 from the germline V gene are SGHRS and YFSETQ.

This clonotype was seen many times. This chain connects TRBV20-1 to TRBJ2-3, with a weak D call TRBD1 (5 bases). The germline V gene has CDR1 DFQATT and CDR2 SNEGSKA (reference sequence). V lost 2 bases to trimming and J lost 4 bases, with 19 bases between them. This CDR3 has 16 residues. Here the CDR3 reads CSARRGLGSYADTQYF. The CDR3 nucleotides read TGCAGTGCTAGAAGGGGTTTGGGTAGTTACGCAGATACGCAGTATTTT.

V is TRBV5-1 and J is TRBJ1-1; D gene unclear. The CDR3 spans 13 residues. Germline V lookup: CDR1 SGHRS, CDR2 YFSETQ. With 10 bases removed from V and 4 bases from J, the gap between germline ends came to 17 bases. The CDR3 DNA reads TGCGCCGTCAGGTTCGGAGCGGCCACTGAAGCTTTCTTT. This encodes CAVRFGAATEAFF.

The CDR3 spells CASSQHATTGRNSPLHF. CDR3 coding DNA: TGTGCCAGCAGTCAACATGCCACGACAGGGAGAAATTCACCCCTCCACTTT. J is TRBJ1-6 and V is TRBV6-1, with 7 bases identical to TRBD1. Germline-derived CDR1 and CDR2 are MNHNS and SASEGT. There are 17 residues in the CDR3. V lost 5 bases to trimming and J lost 7 bases; unmatched junction nucleotides: 14.

This clonotype occurred many times. The chain links TRBV20-1 to TRBJ2-3, with a possible D match to TRBD2 (5 bases). V gave up 0 bases and J gave up 2 bases, with 12 bases separating them. CDR3 length equals 15 residues. Germline CDR1 DFQATT, CDR2 SNEGSKA (reference sequence). Here the CDR3 DNA reads TGCAGTGCTAGAGACTCGAGGGAGTCCACAGATACGCAGTATTTT. This encodes CSARDSRESTDTQYF.

The V and J genes are TRBV20-1 and TRBJ2-7, with 8 bases matching TRBD1. This CDR3 has 16 amino acids. CDR1 and CDR2 from the germline V gene are DFQATT and SNEGSKA (reference sequence). Trimming cost V 1 base and J 0 bases; bases outside gene matches: 8. As DNA, the CDR3 is TGCAGTGCTAGAGCAAAGGACAGGGAAGGCTCCTACGAGCAGTACTTC. Its translation is CSARAKDREGSYEQYF.

V usage is TRBV4-2 and J usage is TRBJ2-3, with 10 bases that match TRBD1. There are 21 residues in the CDR3. In germline, CDR1 is LGHNA, CDR2 YNFKEQ. V trimming: 1 base; J trimming: 0 bases; junction bases outside the gene matches: 16. The CDR3 is CASSQALRVRTGGISTDTQYF. The CDR3, as DNA: TGTGCCAGCAGCCAAGCCTTACGCGTCCGGACAGGGGGTATCAGCACAGATACGCAGTATTTT.

This clonotype has at least ten counts. J is TRBJ2-1 and V is TRBV4-2; 8 bases align to TRBD2. This CDR3 is 16 amino acids long. V lost 0 bases and J lost 4; bases outside the gene matches: 5. The germline CDR1 and CDR2 sequences are LGHNA and YNFKEQ. As DNA, the CDR3 is TGTGCCAGCAGCCAAGAGGAGACTAGCGAGTACAATGAGCAGTTCTTC. It specifies CASSQEETSEYNEQFF.

In this sample, this clonotype turned up many times. This chain uses TRBV20-1 with TRBJ2-7; D is uncertain. Germline V gene lookup returns CDR1 DFQATT and CDR2 SNEGSKA (reference sequence). CDR3 size: 15 residues. V dropped 0 bases and J dropped 2 bases, with 14 bases sitting between them. The CDR3 DNA reads as TGCAGTGCTAGAGATCCTACAACCGGACCCTACGAGCAGTACTTC. Its protein is CSARDPTTGPYEQYF.

This clonotype appeared many times. The chain combines TRBV20-1 with TRBJ2-3; 9 bases fit TRBD2. The CDR3 covers 15 residues. V lost 6 bases, J lost 3 bases, and 10 bases stayed unmatched. Germline lookup yields CDR1 DFQATT and CDR2 SNEGSKA (reference sequence). The CDR3 DNA sequence: TGCAGTGCCTATAATAGCGGGGGACCGACAGATACGCAGTATTTT. Its translation: CSAYNSGGPTDTQYF.